A selection of T cell receptor beta chains follows, all from one sample in a study of cytomegalovirus exposure and HLA in healthy donors. Libraries were prepared by immunoSEQ multiplex PCR; TCRdb keeps only in-frame clonotypes and omits some of them. The sample lists fewer than 350,000 clones; 70% to 90% were seen once. Sequenced material: PBMCs. The receptors come from a woman between 18 and 29 years old in good health and CMV-seronegative. CDR3s include the opening cysteine and the closing phenylalanine or tryptophan. D genes are given only for firm matches. Clone size is given for some rows only: seen once, a few or many times, or a class if the clone is expanded.

>TRBD1|TRBJ1-2|.|TRBV27
TGTGCCAGCAGTTTAACCAATACAGGGGGCAACTATGGCTACACCTTC
CASSLTNTGGNYGYTF
>TRBD2|TRBJ2-7|.|TRBV4-1
TGCGCCAGCAGCCAATCACTAGCGGGGCTCTCCTACGAGCAGTACTTC
CASSQSLAGLSYEQYF
>.|TRBJ1-5|few|TRBV4-1
TGCGCCAGCAGCCAGTATTTCAGGTTTGGCCAGCCCCAGCATTTT
CASSQYFRFGQPQHF
>TRBD1|TRBJ2-2|.|TRBV23-1
TGCGCCAGCAGTCAGGCCCAGACAGGGTCCGGCAAGACCGGGGAGCTGTTTTTT
CASSQAQTGSGKTGELFF
>.|TRBJ2-2|.|TRBV14
TGTGCCAGCAGCCAAACCTACTTGAGGAACACCGGGGAGCTGTTTTTT
CASSQTYLRNTGELFF
>TRBD1|TRBJ1-2|.|TRBV19
TGTGCCAGCAGCCCCCAAGGACAGGGTGGGTGGGGCTACACCTTC
CASSPQGQGGWGYTF
>.|TRBJ2-7|.|TRBV11-2
TGTGCCAGCAGCTTAGGAGCAGGCAGCTCCTACGAGCAGTACTTC
CASSLGAGSSYEQYF
>TRBD1|TRBJ1-2|.|TRBV5-5
TGTGCCAGCAGCCTAAGATTCCGGGACAGAGATGGCTACACCTTC
CASSLRFRDRDGYTF
>.|TRBJ1-4|.|TRBV9
TGTGCCAGCAGCGTAGATAGGGGTGAAAAACTGTTTTTT
CASSVDRGEKLFF
>.|TRBJ1-1|.|TRBV5-6
TGTGCCAGCAGCTTGGCGGGTTTGGCAGAAAACCACCGAGCTTTCTTT
CASSLAGLAENHRAFF
>.|TRBJ2-6|.|TRBV5-1
TGCGCCAGCAGCTTGGCCCCCGAGGATGGGGCCAACGTCCTGACTTTC
CASSLAPEDGANVLTF
>.|TRBJ1-4|.|TRBV12-5
TGTGCTAGTGGCAACACTAATAATGAAAAACTGTTTTTT
CASGNTNNEKLFF
>.|TRBJ1-2|.|TRBV2
TGTGCCAGTTCACGGGTCTGGGGCCTTGAGGGCTACACCTTC
CASSRVWGLEGYTF
>.|TRBJ2-3|.|TRBV6-5
TGTGCCAGCAGTTACGGAAGGGGTTGGGCAGATACGCAGTATTTT
CASSYGRGWADTQYF
>TRBD1|TRBJ1-4|.|TRBV19
TGTGCCAGTAGTATGGGCAGGGGGCTTGTAACTAATGAAAAACTGTTTTTT
CASSMGRGLVTNEKLFF
>TRBD1|TRBJ1-5|.|TRBV6-5
TGTGCCAGCAGAGGGACAGGAGATCAGCCCCAGCATTTT
CASRGTGDQPQHF
>.|TRBJ2-3|.|TRBV7-3
TGTGCCAGCAGCTCTAGCACAGATACGCAGTATTTT
CASSSSTDTQYF
>TRBD2|TRBJ2-1|.|TRBV10-3
TGTGCCATTACCATTAGCGGGGGGCCTGGCAATGAGCAGTTCTTC
CAITISGGPGNEQFF
>TRBD1|TRBJ2-7|.|TRBV6-5
TGTGCCAGCAGTTACTACCGGACAGGGGGATACGAGCAGTACTTC
CASSYYRTGGYEQYF